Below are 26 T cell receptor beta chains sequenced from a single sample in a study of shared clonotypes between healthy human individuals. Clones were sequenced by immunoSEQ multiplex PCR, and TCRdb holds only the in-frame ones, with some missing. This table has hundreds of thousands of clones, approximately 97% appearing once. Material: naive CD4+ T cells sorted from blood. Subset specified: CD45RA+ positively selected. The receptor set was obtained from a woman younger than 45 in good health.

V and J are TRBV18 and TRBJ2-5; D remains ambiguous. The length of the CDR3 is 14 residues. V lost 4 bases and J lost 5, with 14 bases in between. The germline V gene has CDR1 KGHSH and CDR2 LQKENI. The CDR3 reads CASSRNSFGETQYF. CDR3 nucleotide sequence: TGTGCCAGCTCACGGAACAGCTTCGGCGAGACCCAGTACTTC.

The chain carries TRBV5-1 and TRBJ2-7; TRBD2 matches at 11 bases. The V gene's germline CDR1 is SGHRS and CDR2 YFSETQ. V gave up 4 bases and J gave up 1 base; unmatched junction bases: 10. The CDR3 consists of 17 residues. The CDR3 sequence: CASSLFSGTSGSYEQYF. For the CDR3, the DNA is TGCGCCAGCAGCCTATTTTCCGGGACTAGCGGATCCTACGAGCAGTACTTC. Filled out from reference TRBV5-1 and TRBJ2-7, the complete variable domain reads KAGVTQTPRYLIKTRGQQVTLSCSPISGHRSVSWYQQTPGQGLQFLFEYFSETQRNKGNFPGRFSGRQFSNSRSEMNVSTLELGDSALYLCASSLFSGTSGSYEQYFGPGTRLTVT.

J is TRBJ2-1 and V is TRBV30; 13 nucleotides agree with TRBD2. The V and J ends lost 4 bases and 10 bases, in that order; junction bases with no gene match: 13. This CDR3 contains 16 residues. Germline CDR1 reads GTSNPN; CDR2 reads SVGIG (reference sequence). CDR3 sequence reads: CAWTSPGTSGDLEQFF. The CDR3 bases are TGTGCCTGGACCTCGCCCGGGACTAGCGGGGATCTGGAGCAGTTCTTC.

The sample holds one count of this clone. The CDR3 protein is CSAGTSGSYEQYF. The CDR3 DNA sequence: TGCAGCGCAGGGACTAGCGGGAGCTACGAGCAGTACTTC. The chain joins TRBV29-1 to TRBJ2-5; 14 bases match TRBD2. The end of the DNA fits TRBJ2-7 better, so the J call may be wrong. In germline, CDR1 is SQVTM, CDR2 ANQGSEA. The CDR3 spans 13 residues.

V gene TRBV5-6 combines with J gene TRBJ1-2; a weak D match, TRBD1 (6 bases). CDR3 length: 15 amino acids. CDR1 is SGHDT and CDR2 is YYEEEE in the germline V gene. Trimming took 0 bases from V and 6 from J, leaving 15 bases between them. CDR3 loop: CASSLEGGFMNGYTF. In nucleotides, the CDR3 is TGTGCCAGCAGCTTGGAAGGGGGTTTCATGAATGGCTACACCTTC.

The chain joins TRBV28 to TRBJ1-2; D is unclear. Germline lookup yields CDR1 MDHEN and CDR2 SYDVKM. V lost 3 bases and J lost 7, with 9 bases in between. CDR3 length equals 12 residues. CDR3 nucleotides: TGTGCCAGCAGTTTGTTTGGGGTTGGCTACACCTTC. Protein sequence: CASSLFGVGYTF.

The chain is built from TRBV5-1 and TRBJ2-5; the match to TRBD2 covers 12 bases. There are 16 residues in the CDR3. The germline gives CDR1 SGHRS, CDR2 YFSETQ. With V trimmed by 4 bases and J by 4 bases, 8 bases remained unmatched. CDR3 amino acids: CASSQTRLAGAETQYF. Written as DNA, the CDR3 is TGCGCCAGCAGCCAGACTCGACTAGCGGGAGCAGAGACCCAGTACTTC.

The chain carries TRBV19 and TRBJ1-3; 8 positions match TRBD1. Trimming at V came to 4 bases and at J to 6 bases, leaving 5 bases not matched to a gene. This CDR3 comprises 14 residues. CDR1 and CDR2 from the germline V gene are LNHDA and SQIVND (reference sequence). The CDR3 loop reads CASSRRQGLNTIYF. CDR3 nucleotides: TGTGCCAGTAGTAGACGACAGGGGCTAAACACCATATATTTT.

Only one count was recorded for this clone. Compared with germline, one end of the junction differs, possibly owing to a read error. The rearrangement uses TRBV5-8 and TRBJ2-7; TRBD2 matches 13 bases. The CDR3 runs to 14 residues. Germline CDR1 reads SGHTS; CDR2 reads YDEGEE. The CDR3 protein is CASSPGLAGVGSLF. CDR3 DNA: TGTGCCAGCAGCCCCGGACTAGCGGGAGTTGGGTCCCTTTTC.

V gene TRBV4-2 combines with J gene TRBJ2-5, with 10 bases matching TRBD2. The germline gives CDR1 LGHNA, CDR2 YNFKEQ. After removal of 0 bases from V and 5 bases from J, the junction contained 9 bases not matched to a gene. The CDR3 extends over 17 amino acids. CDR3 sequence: CASSQDISGRAGETQYF. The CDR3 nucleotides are TGTGCCAGCAGCCAAGATATAAGCGGGAGGGCCGGTGAGACCCAGTACTTC.

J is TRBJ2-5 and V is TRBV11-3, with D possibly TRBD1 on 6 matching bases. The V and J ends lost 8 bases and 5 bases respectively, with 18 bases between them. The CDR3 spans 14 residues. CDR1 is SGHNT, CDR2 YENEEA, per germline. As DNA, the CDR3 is TGTGCCAGCGGCCGGACAGCGCCGCGTGAGACCCAGTACTTC. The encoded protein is CASGRTAPRETQYF.

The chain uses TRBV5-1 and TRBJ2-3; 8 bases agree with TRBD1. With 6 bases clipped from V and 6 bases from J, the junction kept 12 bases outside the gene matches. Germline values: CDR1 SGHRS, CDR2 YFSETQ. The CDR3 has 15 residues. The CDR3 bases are TGCGCCAGCAACCCCACCGGGACAGGACAGGATACGCAGTATTTT. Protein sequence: CASNPTGTGQDTQYF.

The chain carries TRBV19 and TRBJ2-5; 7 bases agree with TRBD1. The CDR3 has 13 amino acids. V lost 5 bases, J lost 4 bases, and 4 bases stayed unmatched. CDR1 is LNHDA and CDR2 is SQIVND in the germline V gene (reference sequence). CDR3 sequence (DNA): TGTGCCAGTAGTCCCTCAGGGGGAGAGACCCAGTACTTC. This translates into CASSPSGGETQYF.

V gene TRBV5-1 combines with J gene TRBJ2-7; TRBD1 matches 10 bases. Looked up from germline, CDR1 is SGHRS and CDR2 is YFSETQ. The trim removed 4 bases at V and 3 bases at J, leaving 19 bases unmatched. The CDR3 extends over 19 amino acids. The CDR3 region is CASSSLGRTGGTGVYEQYF. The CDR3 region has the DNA TGCGCCAGCAGCAGCTTGGGGCGTACCGGTGGGACAGGGGTCTACGAGCAGTACTTC.

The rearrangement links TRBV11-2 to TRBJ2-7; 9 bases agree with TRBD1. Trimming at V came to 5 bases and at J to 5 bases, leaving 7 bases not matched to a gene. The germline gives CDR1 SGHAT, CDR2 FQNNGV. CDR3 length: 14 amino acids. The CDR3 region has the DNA TGTGCCAGCAGCCAGGGACAGGGTATCCACGAGCAGTACTTC. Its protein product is CASSQGQGIHEQYF. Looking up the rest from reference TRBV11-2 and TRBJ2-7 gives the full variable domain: EAGVAQSPRYKIIEKRQSVAFWCNPISGHATLYWYQQILGQGPKLLIQFQNNGVVDDSQLPKDRFSAERLKGVDSTLKIQPAKLEDSAVYLCASSQGQGIHEQYFGPGTRLTVT.

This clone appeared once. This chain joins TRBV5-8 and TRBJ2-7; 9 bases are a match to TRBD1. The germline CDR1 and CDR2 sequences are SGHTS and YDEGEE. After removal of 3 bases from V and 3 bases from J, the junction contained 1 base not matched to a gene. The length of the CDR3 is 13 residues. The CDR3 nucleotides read TGTGCCAGCAGCTGGGACAGGGACTACGAGCAGTACTTC. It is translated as CASSWDRDYEQYF.

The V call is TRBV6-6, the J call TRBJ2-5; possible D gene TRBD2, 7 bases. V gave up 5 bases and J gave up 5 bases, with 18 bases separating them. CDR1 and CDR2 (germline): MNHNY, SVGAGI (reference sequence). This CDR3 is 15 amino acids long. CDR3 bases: TGTGCCAGCAGTCCCTGGACTGAGGGGGGGGAGACCCAGTACTTC. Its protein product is CASSPWTEGGETQYF.

In DNA, the CDR3 is TGTGCCAGCAGCGCGGGAGAGCCCGTGAGGACACACAATGAGCAGTTCTTC. This codes for CASSAGEPVRTHNEQFF. V usage is TRBV9 and J usage is TRBJ2-1; TRBD2 is a possible D gene (6 bases). Trimming took off 3 bases at V and 5 bases at J, with 21 bases between the two ends. Germline values: CDR1 SGDLS, CDR2 YYNGEE. The CDR3 contains 17 residues. Based on the CDR3 plus reference TRBV9 and TRBJ2-1, the full variable domain is DSGVTQTPKHLITATGQRVTLRCSPRSGDLSVYWYQQSLDQGLQFLIQYYNGEERAKGNILERFSAQQFPDLHSELNLSSLELGDSALYFCASSAGEPVRTHNEQFFGPGTRLTVL.

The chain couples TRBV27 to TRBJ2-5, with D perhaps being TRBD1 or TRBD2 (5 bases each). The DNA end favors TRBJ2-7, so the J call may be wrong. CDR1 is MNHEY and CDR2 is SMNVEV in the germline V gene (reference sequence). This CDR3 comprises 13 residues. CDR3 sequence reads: CASSPGTGYEQYF. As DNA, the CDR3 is TGTGCCAGCAGTCCAGGGACGGGCTACGAGCAGTACTTC.

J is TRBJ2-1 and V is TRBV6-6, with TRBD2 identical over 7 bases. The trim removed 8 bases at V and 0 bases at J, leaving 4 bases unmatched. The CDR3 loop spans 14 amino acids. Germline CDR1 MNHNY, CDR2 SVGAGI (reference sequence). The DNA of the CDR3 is TGTGCCAGCGGAGCGGGGCGCTCCTACAATGAGCAGTTCTTC. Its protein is CASGAGRSYNEQFF.

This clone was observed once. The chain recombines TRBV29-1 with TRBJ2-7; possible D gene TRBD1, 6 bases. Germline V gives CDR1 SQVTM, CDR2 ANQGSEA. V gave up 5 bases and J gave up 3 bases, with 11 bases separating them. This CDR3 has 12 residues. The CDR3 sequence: CSVQPTGYEQYF. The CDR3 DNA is TGCAGCGTTCAACCGACAGGCTACGAGCAGTACTTC.

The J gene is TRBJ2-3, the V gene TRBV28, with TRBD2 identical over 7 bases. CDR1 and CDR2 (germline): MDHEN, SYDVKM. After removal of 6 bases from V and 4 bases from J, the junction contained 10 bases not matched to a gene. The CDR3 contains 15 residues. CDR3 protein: CASSQGDYGADTQYF. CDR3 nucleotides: TGTGCCAGCAGCCAAGGGGACTACGGCGCAGATACGCAGTATTTT.

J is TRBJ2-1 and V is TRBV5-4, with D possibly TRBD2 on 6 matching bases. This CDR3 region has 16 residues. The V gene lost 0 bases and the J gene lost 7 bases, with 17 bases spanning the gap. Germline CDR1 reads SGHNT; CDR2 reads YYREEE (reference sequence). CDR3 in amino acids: CASSLAFGGFGNEQFF. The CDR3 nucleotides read TGTGCCAGCAGCTTGGCTTTCGGGGGTTTTGGAAATGAGCAGTTCTTC.

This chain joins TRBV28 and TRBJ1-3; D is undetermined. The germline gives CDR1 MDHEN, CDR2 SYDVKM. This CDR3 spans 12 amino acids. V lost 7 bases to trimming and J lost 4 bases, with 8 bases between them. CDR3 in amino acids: CASTPGGNTIYF. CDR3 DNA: TGTGCCAGCACCCCGGGCGGAAACACCATATATTTT.

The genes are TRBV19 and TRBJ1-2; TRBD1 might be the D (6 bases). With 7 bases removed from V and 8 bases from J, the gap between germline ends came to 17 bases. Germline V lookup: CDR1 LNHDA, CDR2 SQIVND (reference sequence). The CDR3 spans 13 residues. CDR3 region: CASKVQGRKGYTF. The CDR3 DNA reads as TGTGCCAGTAAGGTGCAGGGGAGGAAAGGCTACACCTTC.

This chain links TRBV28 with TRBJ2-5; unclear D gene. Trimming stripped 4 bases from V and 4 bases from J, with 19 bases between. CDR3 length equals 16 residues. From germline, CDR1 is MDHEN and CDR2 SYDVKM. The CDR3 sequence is CASSYRRGVLAETQYF. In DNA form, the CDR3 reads TGTGCCAGCAGTTACCGGCGTGGGGTACTGGCAGAGACCCAGTACTTC.